This passage covers 25 T cell receptor beta chains from one sample sequenced in a study of untreated major depressive disorder. Study conclusions and caveats: Compared with controls, depressed patients showed more TRBV05-01 (Vbeta 5.1) usage in CD4+ T cells.

Produced via immunoSEQ multiplex PCR; TCRdb's table is partial and in-frame only. The repertoire holds roughly 13,000 clones, 80% to 95% seen once, with 0.82% in the top ten. Their antigens are not known. Sample: CD4+ T cells from PBMCs. These receptors were obtained from a man aged 25 to 40 with major depressive disorder.

The chain combines TRBV29-1 with TRBJ1-2, with TRBD1 identical over 11 bases. CDR1 is SQVTM, CDR2 ANQGSEA, per germline. The CDR3 sequence is 13 residues long. V gave up 7 bases and J gave up 3 bases; unmatched junction bases: 4. This CDR3 is CSAGTGGDYGYTF. As DNA, the CDR3 is TGCAGCGCCGGGACAGGGGGAGACTATGGCTACACCTTC.

This rearrangement joins TRBV28 to TRBJ2-7; TRBD1 is a possible D gene (8 bases). Germline V gene sequence: CDR1 MDHEN, CDR2 SYDVKM. The CDR3 spans 15 residues. V lost 8 bases and J 3 bases, leaving 20 bases between the germline ends. The CDR3 nucleotides read TGTGCCAGCCATTCGGGGGGACAGGTTCGCTACGAGCAGTACTTC. It codes for CASHSGGQVRYEQYF.

The chain recombines TRBV7-6 with TRBJ2-5; 7 bases agree with TRBD1. Germline CDR1 is SGHVS and CDR2 is FNYEAQ. The V segment lost 5 bases and the J segment 4 bases; nucleotides outside the gene matches: 13. CDR3 length equals 16 residues. CDR3 bases: TGTGCCAGCAGCCCCGGGGTCAGGGGGTTTGGAGAGACCCAGTACTTC. Amino acids: CASSPGVRGFGETQYF.

The genes are TRBV6-5 and TRBJ1-6, with TRBD1 matching over 11 bases. Trimming took 5 bases from V and 9 from J; bases not matched to a gene: 6. CDR3 length: 15 amino acids. Germline loops: CDR1 MNHEY, CDR2 SVGAGI. The CDR3 is CASSNGDRGSSPLHF. The CDR3 region has the DNA TGTGCCAGCAGTAACGGGGACAGGGGGAGTTCACCCCTCCACTTT.

Only a few counts were recorded for this clone. V and J are TRBV5-6 and TRBJ1-2, with D maybe TRBD1 (6 bases). Germline V lookup: CDR1 SGHDT, CDR2 YYEEEE. This CDR3 is 12 amino acids long. Trimming shortened V by 4 bases and J by 3 bases, and 7 bases separated the two germline ends. The CDR3 protein is CASSPGDYGYTF. DNA of the CDR3: TGTGCCAGCAGCCCAGGGGACTATGGCTACACCTTC.

This chain uses TRBV2 with TRBJ1-5, with 7 bases lining up with TRBD1. Looked up from germline, CDR1 is SNHLY and CDR2 is FYNNEI. The CDR3 is made up of 14 amino acids. V lost 7 bases, J lost 7 bases, and 10 bases stayed unmatched. In DNA, the CDR3 is TGTGCCAGCACCCTGGAGGGGGCTGGGCAGCCCCAGCATTTT. Its protein product is CASTLEGAGQPQHF.

The chain combines TRBV5-4 with TRBJ2-7, with D maybe TRBD1 (6 bases). Trimming removed 3 bases from V and 4 bases from J, with 11 bases in between. The germline gives CDR1 SGHNT, CDR2 YYREEE (reference sequence). The CDR3 runs 13 residues. The CDR3 DNA is TGTGCCAGCAGCTCGAGAGGACAGTACGAGCAGTACTTC. The encoded protein is CASSSRGQYEQYF.

In its sample, this clone was seen a few times. V and J are TRBV7-8 and TRBJ2-7; D might be TRBD1 (6 bases). Germline CDR1 and CDR2: SGHVS and FQNEAQ. CDR3 length equals 15 residues. The germline V and J ends were trimmed by 3 bases and 5 bases, with 17 bases remaining between them. CDR3 sequence (DNA): TGTGCCAGCAGCTTTACATCCCCCAACAGGGACGAGCAGTACTTC. The encoded protein is CASSFTSPNRDEQYF.

This clone was counted between two and nine times. CDR3 sequence (DNA): TGCGCCAGCAGCTCCCCCACAGGGGGCTCTATTGGCTACACCTTC. Translating gives CASSSPTGGSIGYTF. The chain recombines TRBV5-1 with TRBJ1-2, with 9 bases identical to TRBD1. This CDR3 is built from 15 residues. V lost 3 bases and J lost 7; bases outside the gene matches: 10. Germline values: CDR1 SGHRS, CDR2 YFSETQ.

The CDR3 protein is CASSQGSGGAKTQYF. For the CDR3, the DNA is TGTGCCAGCAGCCAAGGTAGCGGGGGGGCCAAGACGCAGTATTTT. This chain connects TRBV11-2 to TRBJ2-3; TRBD2 agrees at 11 bases. Germline V gene data show CDR1 as SGHAT and CDR2 as FQNNGV. The CDR3 totals 15 residues. J lost 9 bases, V lost 5 bases, and 10 bases had no gene match.

This sequence joins TRBV5-1 and TRBJ1-1; a weak D match, TRBD1 (6 bases). CDR1 is SGHRS, CDR2 YFSETQ, per germline. Deletions cut 6 bases from V and 5 bases from J, with 14 bases between. CDR3 size: 13 residues. DNA of the CDR3: TGCGCCAGCAATGGGGGGGCGGAGACTGAAGCTTTCTTT. Translated, it gives CASNGGAETEAFF.

The genes are TRBV6-5 and TRBJ1-4, with 7 nucleotides matching TRBD1. The length of the CDR3 is 14 residues. Trimming removed 7 bases from V and 5 bases from J; junction bases left unmatched: 7. Germline V CDR1 and CDR2: MNHEY, SVGAGI. The CDR3 bases are TGTGCCAGCATGCCGGGACAGTACAATGAAAAACTGTTTTTT. Translating gives CASMPGQYNEKLFF.

This chain links TRBV27 with TRBJ2-7; 7 bases map to TRBD2. Per the germline V gene, CDR1 is MNHEY and CDR2 is SMNVEV (reference sequence). The CDR3 is made up of 14 amino acids. The V and J ends lost 2 bases and 3 bases, in that order; junction bases with no gene match: 4. The CDR3 DNA reads as TGTGCCAGCAGTTTAAAGGGACTAAACTACGAGCAGTACTTC. Its translation is CASSLKGLNYEQYF.

The rearrangement joins TRBV6-1 to TRBJ1-4; 9 nucleotides align to TRBD1. There are 16 residues in the CDR3. The trim removed 4 bases at V and 3 bases at J, leaving 6 bases unmatched. Germline loops: CDR1 MNHNS, CDR2 SASEGT. DNA for the CDR3: TGTGCCAGCAGTGTTCGACAGGGGGGGGCTAATGAAAAACTGTTTTTT. Translating it yields CASSVRQGGANEKLFF.

This chain links TRBV7-8 with TRBJ1-6, with D unclear. V gave up 0 bases and J gave up 9 bases, with 6 bases separating them. Germline V gene sequence: CDR1 SGHVS, CDR2 FQNEAQ. This CDR3 has 13 amino acids. This CDR3 reads CASSLAKGSPLHF. CDR3 DNA sequence: TGTGCCAGCAGCTTAGCCAAGGGTTCACCCCTCCACTTT.

The V call is TRBV5-1, the J call TRBJ2-7; D is perhaps TRBD2 (5 bases). Germline V gene lookup returns CDR1 SGHRS and CDR2 YFSETQ. CDR3 length equals 13 residues. V shed 0 bases and J shed 7 bases, with 11 bases lying between them. The CDR3 spells CASSLGAAGEQYF. CDR3 nucleotide sequence: TGCGCCAGCAGCTTGGGTGCCGCGGGTGAGCAGTACTTC.

The DNA for the CDR3 is TGTGCCAGCAGCCTCCAGGCGGGGTCCAATGAGCAGTTCTTC. Translation: CASSLQAGSNEQFF. The chain carries TRBV7-9 and TRBJ2-1, with D perhaps matching TRBD2 (6 bases). This CDR3 has 14 amino acids. Germline V gene lookup returns CDR1 SEHNR and CDR2 FQNEAQ (reference sequence). The V end lost 5 bases, the J end lost 6 bases, and 14 bases lay between the germline ends.

The rearrangement uses TRBV27 and TRBJ1-2; tentative D call: TRBD1 (5 bases). V gave up 2 bases and J gave up 7 bases, with 14 bases separating them. Looked up from germline, CDR1 is MNHEY and CDR2 is SMNVEV (reference sequence). The CDR3 is 14 amino acids. CDR3 region: CASSLGPGTRGYTF. In DNA form, the CDR3 reads TGTGCCAGCAGTTTAGGGCCAGGGACTCGTGGCTACACCTTC.

The chain uses TRBV9 and TRBJ1-3; possible D gene TRBD1, 6 bases. V lost 3 bases and J 3 bases, leaving 22 bases between the germline ends. Per the germline V gene, CDR1 is SGDLS and CDR2 is YYNGEE. The CDR3 spans 18 residues. CDR3 sequence reads: CASSGPTGHSLVGNTIYF. For the CDR3, the DNA is TGTGCCAGCAGCGGACCGACAGGACATTCCTTAGTTGGAAACACCATATATTTT.

J is TRBJ1-2 and V is TRBV30; maybe TRBD1 (6 bases). Trimming removed 3 bases from V and 0 bases from J, with 14 bases in between. Per germline, CDR1 GTSNPN and CDR2 SVGIG (reference sequence). This CDR3 has 15 amino acids. The DNA of the CDR3 is TGTGCCTGGAGAACAGGGTTGGGGGCTAACTATGGCTACACCTTC. It encodes CAWRTGLGANYGYTF.

The chain combines TRBV30 with TRBJ1-3; TRBD1 agrees at 7 bases. With V trimmed by 5 bases and J by 2 bases, 9 bases remained unmatched. CDR1 GTSNPN and CDR2 SVGIG come from the germline V gene (reference sequence). The CDR3 loop spans 15 amino acids. The CDR3 reads CAWDRVMQPGNTIYF. In DNA form, the CDR3 reads TGTGCCTGGGACAGGGTGATGCAGCCTGGAAACACCATATATTTT.

The chain recombines TRBV18 with TRBJ1-2; perhaps TRBD1 as D (5 bases). This CDR3 comprises 16 residues. Trimming removed 4 bases at V and 2 bases at J, with 17 bases between. The V gene's germline CDR1 is KGHSH and CDR2 LQKENI. In DNA, the CDR3 is TGTGCCAGCTCACGTCGAGGGGCGGAATCCAACTATGGCTACACCTTC. Amino acids: CASSRRGAESNYGYTF. The full variable domain, completed using reference TRBV18 and TRBJ1-2, is NAGVMQNPRHLVRRRGQEARLRCSPMKGHSHVYWYRQLPEEGLKFMVYLQKENIIDESGMPKERFSAEFPKEGPSILRIQQVVRGDSAAYFCASSRRGAESNYGYTFGSGTRLTVV.

This chain uses TRBV27 with TRBJ1-6; TRBD1 is a possible D gene (6 bases). The CDR3 totals 14 residues. Trimming removed 3 bases at V and 7 bases at J, with 10 bases between. Germline V gene sequence: CDR1 MNHEY, CDR2 SMNVEV (reference sequence). CDR3 nucleotides: TGTGCCAGCAGTTTTAGGGGGGGAAATTCACCCCTCCACTTT. This encodes CASSFRGGNSPLHF.

This clone appeared a single time. The chain joins TRBV7-6 to TRBJ2-7; D may be TRBD1 (6 bases). This CDR3 has 15 amino acids. V was cut by 6 bases and J by 3 bases, with 18 bases left in between. Germline V gene data show CDR1 as SGHVS and CDR2 as FNYEAQ. The CDR3 spells CASSLQGSYLYEQYF. CDR3 coding DNA: TGTGCCAGCAGTCTACAGGGAAGTTACCTCTACGAGCAGTACTTC. The full variable domain, with the rest looked up from reference TRBV7-6 and TRBJ2-7, is GAGVSQSPRYKVTKRGQDVALRCDPISGHVSLYWYRQALGQGPEFLTYFNYEAQQDKSGLPNDRFSAERPEGSISTLTIQRTEQRDSAMYRCASSLQGSYLYEQYFGPGTRLTVT.

This chain connects TRBV27 to TRBJ1-5; D might be TRBD1 (5 bases). Germline CDR1 reads MNHEY; CDR2 reads SMNVEV (reference sequence). The CDR3 has 17 amino acids. Trimming removed 5 bases at V and 0 bases at J, with 17 bases between. CDR3 sequence: CASSRDGATYSNQPQHF. The DNA for the CDR3 is TGTGCCAGCAGTAGAGACGGGGCAACATATAGCAATCAGCCCCAGCATTTT.